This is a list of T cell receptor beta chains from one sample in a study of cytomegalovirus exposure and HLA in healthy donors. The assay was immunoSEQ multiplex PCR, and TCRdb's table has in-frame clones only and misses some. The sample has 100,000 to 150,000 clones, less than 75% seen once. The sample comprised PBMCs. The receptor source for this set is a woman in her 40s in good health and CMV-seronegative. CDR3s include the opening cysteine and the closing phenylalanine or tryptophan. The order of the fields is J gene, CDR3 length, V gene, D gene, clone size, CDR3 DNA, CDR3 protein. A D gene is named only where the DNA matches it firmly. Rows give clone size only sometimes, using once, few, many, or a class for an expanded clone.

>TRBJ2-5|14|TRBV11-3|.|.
TGTGCCAGCATCCACACCATTATTTCGGAGACCCAGTACTTC
CASIHTIISETQYF
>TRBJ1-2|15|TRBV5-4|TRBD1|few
TGTGCCAGCAGCTTTGGAGGGGGCAGTAACTATGGCTACACCTTC
CASSFGGGSNYGYTF
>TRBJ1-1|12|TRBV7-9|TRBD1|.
TGTTCCAGCAGCCCTGGGACAGATGAAGCTTTCTTT
CSSSPGTDEAFF
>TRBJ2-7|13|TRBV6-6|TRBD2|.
TGTGCCAGCAGAGCGGGGGGATCCTCCGAGCAGTACTTC
CASRAGGSSEQYF
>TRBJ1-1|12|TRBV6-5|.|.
TGTGCCAGCAGTTACTCGACCCAGGGAACTTTCTTT
CASSYSTQGTFF
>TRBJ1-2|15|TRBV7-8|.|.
TGTGCCAGCAGCTTAGGTGTAGGGGCTACCTATGGCTACACCTTC
CASSLGVGATYGYTF
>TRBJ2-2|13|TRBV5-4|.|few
TGTGCCAGCAATACAGGGCCCACCGGGGAGCTGTTTTTT
CASNTGPTGELFF
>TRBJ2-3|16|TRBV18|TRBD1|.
TGTGCCAGCTCACCAGCGGCAGGGGGCCTAGGTGGCACGCAGTATTTT
CASSPAAGGLGGTQYF
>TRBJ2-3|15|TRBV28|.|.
TGTGCCAGCAGTGTCCGCGGAAGATACACAGATACGCAGTATTTT
CASSVRGRYTDTQYF
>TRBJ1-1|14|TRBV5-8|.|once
TGTGCCAGCAGCTGGGGACATTTGAACACTGAAGCTTTCTTT
CASSWGHLNTEAFF
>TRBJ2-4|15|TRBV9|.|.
TGTGCCAGCAGCGTAGAGGGCGACAGGTCAAACATTCAGTACTTC
CASSVEGDRSNIQYF
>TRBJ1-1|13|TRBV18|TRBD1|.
TGTGCCAGCTCACCAGACAGGGGCACTGAAGCTTTCTTT
CASSPDRGTEAFF
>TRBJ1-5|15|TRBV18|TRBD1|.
TGTGCCAGCTCGCTGGGACAGGGGTCGGATCAGCCCCAGCATTTT
CASSLGQGSDQPQHF
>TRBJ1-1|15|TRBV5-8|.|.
TGTGCCAGCAGCTTGGGGGCAGGGTCGAACACTGAAGCTTTCTTT
CASSLGAGSNTEAFF
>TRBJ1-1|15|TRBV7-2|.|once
TGTGCCAGCAGCCCCCGCTGGGACATGAACACTGAAGCTTTCTTT
CASSPRWDMNTEAFF
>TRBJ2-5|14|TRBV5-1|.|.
TGCGCCAGCAGCCATGACTTGAGCGCGGAGACCCAGTACTTC
CASSHDLSAETQYF
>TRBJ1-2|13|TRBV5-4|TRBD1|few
TGTGCCAGCAGGGAAACAGGGGCCTATGGCTACACCTTC
CASRETGAYGYTF
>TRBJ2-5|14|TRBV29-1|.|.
TGCAGCGTTGATGGGACACGGGGCGTTGGGACCCAGTACTTC
CSVDGTRGVGTQYF
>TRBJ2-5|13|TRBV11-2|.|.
TGTGCCAGCAGCCCTGGACTTGGAGAGACCCAGTACTTC
CASSPGLGETQYF
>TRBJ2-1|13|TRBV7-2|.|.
TGTGCCAGCAGCTACCAACAGGGCAATGAGCAGTTCTTC
CASSYQQGNEQFF
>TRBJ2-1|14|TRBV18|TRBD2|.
TGTGCCAGCTCACAGAGCGGGGGAGTCAATGAGCAGTTCTTC
CASSQSGGVNEQFF
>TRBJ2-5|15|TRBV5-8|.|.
TGTGCCAGCAGGACGGCAGGGCGGCTTGGAGAGACCCAGTACTTC
CASRTAGRLGETQYF
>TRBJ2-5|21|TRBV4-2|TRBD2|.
TGTGCCAGCAGCCAAGACCCTGGTCTTGGACTAGCGGGGGGTCCGCAAGAGACCCAGTACTTC
CASSQDPGLGLAGGPQETQYF
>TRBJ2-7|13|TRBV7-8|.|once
TGTGCCAGCAGCTTAAGGACAGCGTACGAGCAGTACTTC
CASSLRTAYEQYF
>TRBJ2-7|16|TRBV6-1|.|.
TGTGCCAGCAGTGAATCGGGCGGAGGGGGCTACGGCGAGCAGTACTTC
CASSESGGGGYGEQYF
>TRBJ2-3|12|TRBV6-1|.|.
TGTGCCAGCTACAGGGCAGCAGATACGCAGTATTTT
CASYRAADTQYF
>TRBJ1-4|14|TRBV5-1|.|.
TGCGCCAGCAGCGGGGGGGGGACAAACGAAAAACTGTTTTTT
CASSGGGTNEKLFF
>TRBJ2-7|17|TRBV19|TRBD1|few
TGTGCCAGTAGTATACTAAAAGTCACAGGGGAGTATACGGAGCAGTACTTC
CASSILKVTGEYTEQYF
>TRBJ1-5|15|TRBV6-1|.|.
TGTGCCAGCAGTGTCCCGCGGGTTGGCAATCAGCCCCAGCATTTT
CASSVPRVGNQPQHF
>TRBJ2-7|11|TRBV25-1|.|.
TGTGCCAGCAGTGAACTGGAGATCCATTACTTC
CASSELEIHYF
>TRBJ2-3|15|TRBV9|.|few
TGTGCCAGCAGCCCAACGGGAGTTAGCACAGATACGCAGTATTTT
CASSPTGVSTDTQYF
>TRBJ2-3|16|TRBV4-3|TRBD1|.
TGCGCCAGCAGCCAAAATGGACAGGGGCCCACAGATACGCAGTATTTT
CASSQNGQGPTDTQYF
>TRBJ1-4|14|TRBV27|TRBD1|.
TGTGCCAGCAGCAGGGACAGGCGAAATGAAAAACTGTTTTTT
CASSRDRRNEKLFF
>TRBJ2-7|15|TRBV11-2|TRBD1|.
TGTGCCAGCAGCTTATCCGGGACAGGGCCCTACGAGCAGTACTTC
CASSLSGTGPYEQYF
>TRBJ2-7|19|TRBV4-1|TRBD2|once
TGCGCCAGCAGCCACCTTCCCAGACTAGCGGGGGGGCAGACCTACGAGCAGTACTTC
CASSHLPRLAGGQTYEQYF
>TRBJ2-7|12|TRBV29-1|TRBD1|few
TGCAGCGTTACGTCTACAGGGGGCGAGCAGTACTTC
CSVTSTGGEQYF
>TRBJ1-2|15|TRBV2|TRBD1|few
TGTGCCAGCAGTGAAGGAGGCAGGGGGAACTATGGCTACACCTTC
CASSEGGRGNYGYTF
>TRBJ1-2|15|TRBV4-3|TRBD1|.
TGCGCCAGCAGCCAAGATCTGGGACAGACCCAAGGCTACACCTTC
CASSQDLGQTQGYTF
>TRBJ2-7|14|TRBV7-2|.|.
TGTGCCAGCAGCTTAGACAGGAGTTCCTACGAGCAGTACTTC
CASSLDRSSYEQYF
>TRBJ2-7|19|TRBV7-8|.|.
TGTGCCAGCACCCACCTAGGGAGCCGTGCCCGGGGGTCCGTTTCGGGGCAGTACTTC
CASTHLGSRARGSVSGQYF